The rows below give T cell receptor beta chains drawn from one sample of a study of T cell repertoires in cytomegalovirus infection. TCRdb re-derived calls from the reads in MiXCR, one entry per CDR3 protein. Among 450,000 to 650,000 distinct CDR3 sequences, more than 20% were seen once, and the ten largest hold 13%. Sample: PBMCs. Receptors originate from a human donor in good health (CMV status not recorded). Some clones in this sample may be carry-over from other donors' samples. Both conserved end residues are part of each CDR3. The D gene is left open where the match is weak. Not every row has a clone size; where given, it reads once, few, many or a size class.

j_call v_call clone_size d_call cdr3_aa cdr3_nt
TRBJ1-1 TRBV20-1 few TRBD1 CSAEGQGRGDTEAFF TGCAGTGCGGAGGGACAGGGGAGAGGGGACACTGAAGCTTTCTTT
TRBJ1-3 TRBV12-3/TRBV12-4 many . CASSLSAGNTIYF TGTGCCAGCAGTTTATCAGCTGGAAACACCATATATTTT
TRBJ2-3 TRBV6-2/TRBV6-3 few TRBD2 CASRPSGRAITDTQYF TGTGCCAGCAGGCCTAGCGGGAGGGCCATAACAGATACGCAGTATTTT
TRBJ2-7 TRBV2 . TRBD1 CASSEPIRTGAYEQYF TGTGCCAGCAGTGAGCCAATCCGGACAGGGGCCTACGAGCAGTACTTC
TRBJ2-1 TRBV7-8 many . CASSLVPQGSYNEQFF TGTGCCAGCAGCTTAGTCCCGCAGGGCTCCTACAATGAGCAGTTCTTC
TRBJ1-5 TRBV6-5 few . CASRYLRDLNQPQHF TGTGCCAGCAGGTATCTAAGGGATTTAAATCAGCCCCAGCATTTT
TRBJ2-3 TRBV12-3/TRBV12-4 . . CASSFMRENTQYF TGTGCCAGCAGTTTCATGAGAGAAAATACGCAGTATTTT
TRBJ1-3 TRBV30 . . CAWGRLNTIYF TGTGCCTGGGGCCGCTTAAACACCATATATTTT
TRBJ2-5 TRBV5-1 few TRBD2 CASSQRPSGGETQYF TGCGCCAGCAGCCAGAGACCTAGCGGGGGAGAGACCCAGTACTTC
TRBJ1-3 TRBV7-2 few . CASSLAGGGQGRYRNTIYF TGTGCCAGCAGCTTAGCTGGGGGCGGGCAGGGAAGGTATCGAAACACCATATATTTT
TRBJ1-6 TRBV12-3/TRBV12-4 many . CASSPGISALHF TGTGCCAGCAGTCCAGGGATTTCGGCCCTCCACTTT
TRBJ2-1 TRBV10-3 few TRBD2 CAVSGTSDNEQFF TGTGCCGTTTCCGGGACTAGCGACAATGAGCAGTTCTTC
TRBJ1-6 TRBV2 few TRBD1 CASSESDRGNSPLHF TGTGCCAGCAGTGAATCGGACAGGGGTAATTCACCCCTCCACTTT
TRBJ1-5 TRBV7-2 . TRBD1 CASSLAQDRSNQPQHF TGTGCCAGCAGCTTAGCTCAGGACAGGAGTAATCAGCCCCAGCATTTT
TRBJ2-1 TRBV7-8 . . CASSQGLVGNEQFF TGTGCCAGCAGCCAAGGGCTAGTGGGTAATGAGCAGTTCTTC
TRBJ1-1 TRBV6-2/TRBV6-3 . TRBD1 CASSYLADRTRKEAFF TGTGCCAGCAGTTACCTCGCGGACAGGACCAGAAAGGAGGCTTTCTTT
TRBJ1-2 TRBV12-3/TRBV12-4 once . CASSLGAGDRTF TGTGCCAGCAGTTTAGGGGCAGGGGATAGGACCTTC
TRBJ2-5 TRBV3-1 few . CASTNLGLETQYF TGTGCCAGCACTAACCTAGGTCTAGAGACCCAGTACTTC
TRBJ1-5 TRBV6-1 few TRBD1 CASSGGDRDNQPQHF TGTGCCAGCAGTGGGGGGGACAGAGATAATCAGCCCCAGCATTTT
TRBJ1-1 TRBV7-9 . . CASSLLGALGTEAFF TGTGCCAGCAGCTTATTAGGAGCCCTGGGCACTGAAGCTTTCTTT
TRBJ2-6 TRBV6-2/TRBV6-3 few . CASSYSIFAPAGAPGANVLTF TGTGCCAGCAGTTACTCGATTTTCGCGCCGGCGGGGGCCCCTGGGGCCAACGTCCTGACTTTC
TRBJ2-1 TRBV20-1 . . CSARETDNEQFF TGCAGTGCTAGAGAGACGGACAATGAGCAGTTCTTC
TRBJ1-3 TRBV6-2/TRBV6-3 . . CASGTFRNSGNTIYF TGTGCCAGCGGAACCTTCAGGAACTCTGGAAACACCATATATTTT
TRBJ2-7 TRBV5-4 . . CASSLGGVGRGAYEQYF TGTGCCAGCAGCTTGGGGGGAGTGGGCAGGGGGGCCTACGAGCAGTACTTC
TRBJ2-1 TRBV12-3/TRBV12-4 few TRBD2 CASRQPGGSIVDEQFF TGTGCCAGCAGGCAGCCCGGGGGGAGTATCGTCGATGAGCAGTTCTTC
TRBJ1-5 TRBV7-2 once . CASSPVNQPQHF TGTGCCAGCAGCCCCGTCAATCAGCCCCAGCATTTT
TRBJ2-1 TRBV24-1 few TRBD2 CATSDPDSGSSYNEQFF TGTGCCACCAGTGACCCTGATAGCGGGAGCTCCTACAATGAGCAGTTCTTC
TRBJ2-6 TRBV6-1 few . CASGGPSGANVLTF TGTGCCAGCGGGGGGCCCTCTGGGGCCAACGTCCTGACTTTC
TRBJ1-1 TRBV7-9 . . CASSLNEENTEAFF TGTGCCAGCAGCTTAAACGAGGAGAACACTGAAGCTTTCTTT
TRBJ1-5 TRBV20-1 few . CSARDRLGGGKSQHF TGCAGTGCTAGAGATAGGCTTGGGGGGGGCAAGTCCCAGCATTTT
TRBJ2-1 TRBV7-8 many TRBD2 CASSPSGSQNEQFF TGTGCCAGCAGTCCTAGCGGGAGCCAGAATGAGCAGTTCTTC
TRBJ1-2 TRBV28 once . CASSLRGRYYGYTF TGTGCCAGCAGTTTGCGGGGGCGCTACTATGGCTACACCTTC
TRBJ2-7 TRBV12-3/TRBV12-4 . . CASSLARYYEQYF TGTGCCAGCAGTTTGGCCCGATATTACGAGCAGTACTTC
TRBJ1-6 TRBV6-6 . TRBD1 CASSFTQGDNSPLHF TGTGCCAGCAGTTTCACACAGGGGGATAATTCACCCCTCCACTTT
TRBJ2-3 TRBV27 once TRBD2 CASSFYRGLAGTDTQYF TGTGCCAGCAGTTTCTACAGGGGACTAGCGGGAACAGATACGCAGTATTTT
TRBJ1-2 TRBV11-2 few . CASRRDRNYGYTF TGTGCCAGCAGACGCGACAGAAACTATGGCTACACCTTC
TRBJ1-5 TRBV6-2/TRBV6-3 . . CASSYSSGYSNQPQHF TGTGCCAGCAGTTACTCTTCCGGGTATAGCAATCAGCCCCAGCATTTT
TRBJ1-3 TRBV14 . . CASSQEVRRVSGNTIYF TGTGCCAGCAGCCAAGAGGTCAGACGGGTCTCTGGAAACACCATATATTTT
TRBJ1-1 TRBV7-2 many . CASSLGSVNTEAFF TGTGCCAGCAGCTTAGGGTCGGTGAACACTGAAGCTTTCTTT
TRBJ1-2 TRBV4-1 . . CASSHASVNYGYNF TGCGCCAGCAGCCACGCCTCGGTTAACTATGGCTACAACTTC
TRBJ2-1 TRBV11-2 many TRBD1 CASTRGQDYNEQFF TGTGCCAGCACCAGGGGGCAGGACTACAATGAGCAGTTCTTC
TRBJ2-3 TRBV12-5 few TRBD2 CASGLVVTAGDTDTQYF TGTGCTAGTGGTTTGGTAGTCACCGCGGGAGACACAGATACGCAGTATTTT
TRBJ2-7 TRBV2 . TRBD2 CASSGGLAGGQFYEQYF TGTGCCAGCAGTGGAGGACTAGCGGGCGGACAATTCTACGAGCAGTACTTC
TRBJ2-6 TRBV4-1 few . CASSQRGANVLTF TGCGCCAGCAGCCAACGGGGGGCCAACGTCCTGACTTTC
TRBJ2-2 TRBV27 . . CASSIRGITGELFF TGTGCCAGCAGTATAAGGGGGATCACCGGGGAGCTGTTTTTT
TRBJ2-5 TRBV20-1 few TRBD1 CSARGRDRYQETQYF TGCAGTGCTAGAGGCCGGGACAGGTACCAAGAGACCCAGTACTTC
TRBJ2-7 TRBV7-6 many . CASSREPGLNYEQYF TGTGCCAGCAGCCGAGAACCGGGGCTAAACTACGAGCAGTACTTC
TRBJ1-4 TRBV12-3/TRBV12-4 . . CASKVMATNEKLFF TGTGCCAGCAAAGTCATGGCAACTAATGAAAAACTGTTTTTT
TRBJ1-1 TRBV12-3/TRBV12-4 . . CASTPSRGEVHTEAFF TGTGCCAGCACCCCGTCTCGGGGGGAGGTCCACACTGAAGCTTTCTTT
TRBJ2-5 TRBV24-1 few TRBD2 CATSDRPGLAETQYF TGTGCCACCAGTGATCGTCCGGGACTAGCAGAGACCCAGTACTTC
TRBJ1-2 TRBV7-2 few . CASSSSRVANYGYTF TGTGCCAGCAGCTCTTCCAGGGTGGCTAACTATGGCTACACCTTC
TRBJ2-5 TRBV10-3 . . CAISGREAETQYF TGTGCCATCAGTGGGAGGGAAGCAGAGACCCAGTACTTC
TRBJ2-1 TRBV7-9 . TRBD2 CASTTPGGREALPSSYNEQFF TGTGCCAGCACCACACCCGGAGGGCGGGAGGCCCTCCCTTCCTCCTACAATGAGCAGTTCTTC
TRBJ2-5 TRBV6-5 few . CASSYSITGETQYF TGTGCCAGCAGTTACTCGATAACGGGGGAGACCCAGTACTTC
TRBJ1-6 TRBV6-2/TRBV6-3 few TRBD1 CASRGTVGARNSPLHF TGTGCCAGCAGAGGGACAGTGGGCGCGCGGAATTCACCCCTCCACTTT
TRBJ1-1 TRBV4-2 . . CASSQDVGVPNTEAFF TGTGCCAGCAGCCAAGACGTAGGAGTCCCAAACACTGAAGCTTTCTTT
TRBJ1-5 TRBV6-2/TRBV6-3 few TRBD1 CASTDPGQGVPNSNQPQHF TGTGCCAGCACTGACCCGGGACAGGGTGTTCCGAATAGCAATCAGCCCCAGCATTTT